The sequence of this T cell receptor beta chain was determined in a study of response to subunit inactivated influenza vaccine (dated by TCRdb to between 2017 and 2018). Regarding the study in general: Deep quantitative profiling of the T cell receptor repertoire was used in the study to follow responses to a trivalent subunit inactivated influenza vaccine.

Via the germline V gene, CDR1 is MGHRA and CDR2 YSYEKL. The CDR3, cysteine through phenylalanine, is 19 amino acids long. CDR3 DNA only is kept here, 57 bases in frame from base 1. Germline trimming amounts to 3 bases on V and 5 bases on J, with 12 as the count of junction bases outside the gene matches. The receptor library was made with RT-PCR. TCRdb names Illumina HiSeq 2500 as the instrument used. TCRdb reprocessed the public reads (quality trimming at Q25 with fastp, clone calling with MiXCR) and kept in-frame beta chains. Under each unique CDR3 protein, matching rows form one entry showing the most common genes and DNA. For this sample the table gives around 790,000 distinct CDR3 sequences, of which around 21% were detected only once. The top ten constitute around 9.6% of the sample. The paper's findings and limits, for the study overall: The authors suggested that each seasonal influenza vaccination may recruit only a limited number of new T cells.

This clonotype was observed a few times. It lacks a known antigen. No quality values exist for individual bases; no much larger clone is one base distant. The clonotype was recovered from a man in his fifties who received an inactivated influenza vaccine. Donor details come from another sample of the same person, matched by shared clones. The rearranged chain carries TRBV4-1 and TRBJ2-3; 15 middle bases align to TRBD2. The material sequenced was PBMCs from blood, taken more than 4 days after vaccination. The CDR3 reads as follows: CASSHGSGLAGGRRDTQYF. The DNA sequence is given as TGCGCCAGCAGCCACGGTTCTGGACTAGCGGGGGGGCGTAGAGATACGCAGTATTTT.